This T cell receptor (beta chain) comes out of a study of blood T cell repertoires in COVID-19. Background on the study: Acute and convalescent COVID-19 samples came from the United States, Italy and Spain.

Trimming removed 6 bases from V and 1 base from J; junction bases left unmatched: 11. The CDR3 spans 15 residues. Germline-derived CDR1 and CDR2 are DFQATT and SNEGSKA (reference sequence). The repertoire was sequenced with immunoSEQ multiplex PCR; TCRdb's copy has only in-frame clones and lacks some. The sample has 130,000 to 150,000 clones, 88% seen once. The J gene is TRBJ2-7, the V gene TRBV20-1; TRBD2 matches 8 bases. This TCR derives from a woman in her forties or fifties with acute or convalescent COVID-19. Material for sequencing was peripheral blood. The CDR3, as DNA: TGCAGTGCAAGTGGGGCCGGACTAGCTTCCTACGAGCAGTACTTC. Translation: CSASGAGLASYEQYF.